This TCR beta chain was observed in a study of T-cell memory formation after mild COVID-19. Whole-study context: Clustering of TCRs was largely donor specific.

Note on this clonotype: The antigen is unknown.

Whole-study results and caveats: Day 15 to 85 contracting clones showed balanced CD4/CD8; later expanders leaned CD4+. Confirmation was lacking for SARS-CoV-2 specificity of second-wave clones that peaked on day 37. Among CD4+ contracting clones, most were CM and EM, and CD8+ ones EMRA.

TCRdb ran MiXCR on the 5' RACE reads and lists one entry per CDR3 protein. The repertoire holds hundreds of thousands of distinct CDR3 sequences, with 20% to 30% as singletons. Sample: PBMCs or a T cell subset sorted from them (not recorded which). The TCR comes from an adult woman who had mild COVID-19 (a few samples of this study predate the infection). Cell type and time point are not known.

In DNA, the CDR3 is TGCAGTGCTAGAGATCCACAGGGTCAAGATACGCAGTATTTT. Its protein is CSARDPQGQDTQYF. The V and J genes are TRBV20-1 and TRBJ2-3; TRBD1 might be the D (6 bases). Trimming took 0 bases from V and 5 from J, leaving 12 bases between them. The CDR3 covers 14 residues. Germline CDR1 DFQATT, CDR2 SNEGSKA (reference sequence).